These 23 T cell receptor beta chains share one sample of origin, sequenced in a study of shared clonotypes between healthy human individuals. Libraries were prepared by immunoSEQ multiplex PCR; TCRdb keeps only in-frame clonotypes and omits some of them. The table lists about 1 million clones, 60% to 80% of them singletons. Input material: memory CD4+ T cells sorted from blood. Documented subset: CD45RA-negative fraction. All receptors come from a young man in good health.

The chain is built from TRBV5-4 and TRBJ1-1; maybe TRBD1 (5 bases). The germline CDR1 and CDR2 sequences are SGHNT and YYREEE (reference sequence). The CDR3 covers 13 residues. The V end was cut by 4 bases, the J end by 4 bases, with 11 bases between. CDR3 bases: TGTGCCAGCAGCATAGGGGTGGTCACTGAAGCTTTCTTT. This translates into CASSIGVVTEAFF.

Turning to this clone: This sample includes further DNA sequences coding for the same CDR3. V is TRBV19 and J is TRBJ2-2, with TRBD1 identical over 11 bases. The CDR3 runs 15 residues. V shed 5 bases, J shed 6 bases, and the junction held 5 bases outside the gene matches. Germline V gene sequence: CDR1 LNHDA, CDR2 SQIVND (reference sequence). CDR3 sequence: CASSPDRGRPGELFF. Here the CDR3 DNA reads TGTGCCAGTAGTCCGGACAGGGGGCGTCCCGGGGAGCTGTTTTTT.

The chain links TRBV10-3 to TRBJ1-2, with D perhaps matching TRBD1 (5 bases). The CDR3 extends over 12 amino acids. Trimming shortened V by 4 bases and J by 6 bases, and 9 bases separated the two germline ends. Germline CDR1 and CDR2: ENHRY and SYGVKD. DNA of the CDR3: TGTGCCATCAGTGGAGGGGCTGATGGCTACACCTTC. It yields the protein CAISGGADGYTF.

A note on this clone: Other DNA sequences of this sample code for an identical CDR3. The J gene is TRBJ1-2, the V gene TRBV5-1; 8 nucleotides line up with TRBD1. CDR1 and CDR2 (germline): SGHRS, YFSETQ. V lost 3 bases, J lost 4 bases, and 8 bases stayed unmatched. The CDR3 runs 15 residues. CDR3 amino acids: CASSSRTGLGYGYTF. The CDR3, as DNA: TGCGCCAGCAGCTCCAGGACAGGGTTGGGCTATGGCTACACCTTC.

V usage is TRBV11-2 and J usage is TRBJ1-4, with D perhaps TRBD1 (5 bases). The length of the CDR3 is 13 residues. Trimming removed 8 bases from V and 3 bases from J, with 10 bases in between. Germline lookup yields CDR1 SGHAT and CDR2 FQNNGV. The CDR3 DNA is TGTGCCAGCTCCTCGGGGGCTAATGAAAAACTGTTTTTT. Residues: CASSSGANEKLFF.

The J gene is TRBJ2-5, the V gene TRBV7-2, with 8 bases matching TRBD1. Per the germline V gene, CDR1 is SGHTA and CDR2 is FQGNSA. J was trimmed by 5 bases and V by 5 bases; bases with no gene match: 13. The CDR3 length is 16 residues. CDR3 DNA sequence: TGTGCCAGCAGCCCGCGCCAGGGGGCGATCAGGGAGACCCAGTACTTC. Protein product: CASSPRQGAIRETQYF.

This chain uses TRBV4-3 with TRBJ2-3; 13 positions agree with TRBD2. V shed 1 base and J 6 bases; nucleotides not matched to a gene: 4. Germline loops: CDR1 LGHNA, CDR2 YSLEER. The CDR3 covers 16 residues. The CDR3 protein is CASSQAGLAGTDTQYF. The CDR3 DNA reads TGCGCCAGCAGCCAAGCGGGACTAGCGGGAACCGATACGCAGTATTTT.

The chain uses TRBV7-2 and TRBJ2-1, with D perhaps matching TRBD2 (5 bases). Trimming removed 3 bases at V and 6 bases at J, with 15 bases between. Per germline, CDR1 SGHTA and CDR2 FQGNSA. There are 15 residues in the CDR3. The CDR3 here is CASSFRTGTLNEQFF. CDR3 DNA: TGTGCCAGCAGCTTTAGGACGGGAACCCTCAATGAGCAGTTCTTC.

The chain links TRBV5-4 to TRBJ2-5, with 7 bases fitting TRBD2. V shed 4 bases and J 1 base; nucleotides not matched to a gene: 7. The V gene's germline CDR1 is SGHNT and CDR2 YYREEE (reference sequence). This CDR3 region has 15 residues. The chain's CDR3 is CASSRGRVSQETQYF. In nucleotides, the CDR3 is TGTGCCAGCAGCCGGGGGAGGGTCAGCCAAGAGACCCAGTACTTC.

V is TRBV21-1 and J is TRBJ2-7. TRBV21-1 is a pseudogene. This CDR3 is built from 16 residues. As DNA, the CDR3 is TGTGCCAGCAGCAAAGGGGGCAGGGAGTTTATCTACGAGCAGTACTTC. Its translation is CASSKGGREFIYEQYF.

This chain uses TRBV10-1 with TRBJ1-5; D gene ambiguous. The V gene's germline CDR1 is WNHNN and CDR2 SYGVQD (reference sequence). This CDR3 contains 14 residues. V was shortened by 3 bases and J by 4 bases, with 10 bases between the two germline ends. The CDR3 nucleotides read TGCGCCAGCAGTGAAGGTAACGTTAATCAGCCCCAGCATTTT. This sequence encodes CASSEGNVNQPQHF.

A remark on this clone: This specimen includes other DNA sequences encoding the same CDR3. The gene calls are TRBV2 and TRBJ2-2; 11 positions agree with TRBD1. Germline CDR1 SNHLY, CDR2 FYNNEI. Germline trimming cut 6 bases from V and 5 bases from J; bases unmatched to any gene: 2. This CDR3 is 14 amino acids long. As DNA, the CDR3 is TGTGCCAGCAGAGGGACAGGGGGGACCGGGGAGCTGTTTTTT. Amino acid sequence: CASRGTGGTGELFF.

The chain has TRBV5-1 and TRBJ2-7, with TRBD2 matching over 13 bases. The CDR3 totals 18 residues. Losses at the gene ends were 3 bases for V and 0 bases for J; bases not matched to a gene: 9. Germline CDR1 SGHRS, CDR2 YFSETQ. CDR3 in amino acids: CASSWATSGGTFSYEQYF. CDR3 nucleotides: TGCGCCAGCAGCTGGGCGACTAGCGGGGGGACGTTCTCCTACGAGCAGTACTTC.

The chain is built from TRBV6-1 and TRBJ1-5; 7 positions agree with TRBD1. The germline gives CDR1 MNHNS, CDR2 SASEGT. The CDR3 spans 15 residues. V lost 6 bases and J lost 6; bases outside the gene matches: 11. CDR3 DNA: TGTGCCAGCAGCGATTCAGGGGGAATGGGTCAGCCCCAGCATTTT. Protein sequence: CASSDSGGMGQPQHF.

On this clone: This sample includes further DNA sequences coding for the same CDR3. The chain recombines TRBV11-2 with TRBJ2-2; 7 nucleotides agree with TRBD1. This CDR3 has 13 residues. The J segment lost 5 bases and the V segment lost 3 bases, leaving 0 bases of the junction unmatched. Germline assignment: CDR1 SGHAT and CDR2 FQNNGV. Here the CDR3 DNA reads TGTGCCAGCAGCTTGACAGGGACCGGGGAGCTGTTTTTT. This sequence encodes CASSLTGTGELFF.

Many counts were recorded for this clone. The J gene is TRBJ2-3, the V gene TRBV27, with TRBD2 matching 10 bases. Germline lookup yields CDR1 MNHEY and CDR2 SMNVEV (reference sequence). Unmatched junction bases numbered 8, after V lost 3 bases and J lost 11 bases. The CDR3 runs to 14 residues. The CDR3 loop is CASSLSTSGEMQYF. In DNA form, the CDR3 reads TGTGCCAGCAGTTTGAGTACTAGCGGGGAGATGCAGTATTTT.

The chain carries TRBV4-1 and TRBJ1-1; D is undetermined. CDR3 length: 14 amino acids. In germline, CDR1 is MGHRA, CDR2 YSYEKL. Trimming stripped 0 bases from V and 1 base from J, with 6 bases between. The CDR3, as DNA: TGCGCCAGCAGCCAAGATTTCACGAACACTGAAGCTTTCTTT. Translated, it gives CASSQDFTNTEAFF.

The genes are TRBV6-6 and TRBJ2-7; possibly TRBD1 for D (5 bases). Looked up from germline, CDR1 is MNHNY and CDR2 is SVGAGI (reference sequence). Between the trimmed V and J ends, which lost 0 bases and 7 bases, there was a span of 10 bases. This CDR3 has 13 amino acids. The CDR3 reads CASSYSRQSEQYF. The DNA for the CDR3 is TGTGCCAGCAGTTACTCGAGACAGTCTGAGCAGTACTTC.

This clone was observed a single time. This chain connects TRBV14 to TRBJ2-2; D may be TRBD1 or TRBD2 (5 bases each). The V and J ends lost 8 bases and 4 bases respectively, with 14 bases between them. CDR1 is SGHDN and CDR2 is FVKESK in the germline V gene. The CDR3 sequence is 14 residues long. The CDR3 DNA sequence: TGTGCCAGCTCGGGGCAGGTGACCACCGGGGAGCTGTTTTTT. Amino acids: CASSGQVTTGELFF. The full variable domain, completed using reference TRBV14 and TRBJ2-2, is EAGVTQFPSHSVIEKGQTVTLRCDPISGHDNLYWYRRVMGKEIKFLLHFVKESKQDESGMPNNRFLAERTGGTYSTLKVQPAELEDSGVYFCASSGQVTTGELFFGEGSRLTVL.

This clone appeared a few times. The rearrangement joins TRBV28 to TRBJ2-1; 11 bases are shared with TRBD2. The CDR3 is 15 residues long. After removal of 5 bases from V and 9 bases from J, the junction contained 9 bases not matched to a gene. Germline CDR1 reads MDHEN; CDR2 reads SYDVKM. The CDR3 DNA is TGTGCCAGCAGTCTCGTAGCGGGGGGGGTTATTGAGCAGTTCTTC. It encodes CASSLVAGGVIEQFF.

The chain joins TRBV29-1 to TRBJ2-7, with 7 nucleotides matching TRBD1. V was clipped by 5 bases and J by 0 bases; unmatched bases: 10. CDR1 and CDR2 (germline): SQVTM, ANQGSEA. CDR3 length equals 15 residues. CDR3 in DNA: TGCAGCGTTAGCGACCCAGGGGGAAGCTCCTACGAGCAGTACTTC. This encodes CSVSDPGGSSYEQYF.

This chain joins TRBV2 and TRBJ1-3; unclear D gene. The V gene lost 4 bases and the J gene lost 4 bases, with 11 bases spanning the gap. Germline V lookup: CDR1 SNHLY, CDR2 FYNNEI. The CDR3 covers 14 residues. CDR3 loop: CASSVIAQGNTIYF. CDR3 in DNA: TGTGCCAGCAGTGTGATAGCTCAAGGAAACACCATATATTTT. Full variable domain (remainder filled in from reference TRBV2 and TRBJ1-3): EPEVTQTPSHQVTQMGQEVILRCVPISNHLYFYWYRQILGQKVEFLVSFYNNEISEKSEIFDDQFSVERPDGSNFTLKIRSTKLEDSAMYFCASSVIAQGNTIYFGEGSWLTVV.

The chain has TRBV19 and TRBJ1-6; the D is unclear. From germline, CDR1 is LNHDA and CDR2 SQIVND (reference sequence). Trimming removed 6 bases at V and 5 bases at J, with 14 bases between. The CDR3 loop spans 15 amino acids. CDR3 nucleotide sequence: TGTGCCAGTAGATCGTGGAGCCTTAATAATTCACCCCTCCACTTT. Translation gives CASRSWSLNNSPLHF. Full variable domain (remainder filled in from reference TRBV19 and TRBJ1-6): DGGITQSPKYLFRKEGQNVTLSCEQNLNHDAMYWYRQDPGQGLRLIYYSQIVNDFQKGDIAEGYSVSREKKESFPLTVTSAQKNPTAFYLCASRSWSLNNSPLHFGNGTRLTVT.